Listed here are 32 T cell receptor beta chains from one sample, sequenced in a study of regulatory T cells in long-lasting Graves disease. Construction of the TCR beta libraries employed iRepertoire HTBI primers in conjunction with Arm-PCR of CDR3 regions. One entry per CDR3 protein, called by TCRdb with MiXCR from the multiplex PCR reads. The sample contains 250,000 to 300,000 distinct CDR3 sequences, about 17% of which appear only once. The time point here: newly diagnosed GD, antithyroid drugs for less than 3 months. RNA isolated from PBMCs was used to make the TCR library. The same sample was also used in a study of T cells in Graves' hyperthyroidism and ophthalmopathy.

The specimen was peripheral blood mononuclear cells (PBMCs), collected at new diagnosis, from a patient treated with antithyroid drugs. Every receptor here comes from a woman aged 25 to 39 with Graves disease.

The sample holds many counts of this clonotype. A read error may produce the germline difference seen at one junction end. The V gene is TRBV5-1, the J gene TRBJ1-4; 7 bases fit TRBD1. Germline CDR1 SGHRS, CDR2 YFSETQ. The CDR3 runs 14 residues. As DNA, the CDR3 is TGTGCCAGCAGCTTAGTGGGGACAGACGAAAAACTGTTTTTT. This encodes CASSLVGTDEKLFF.

A few counts support this clonotype. The rearrangement uses TRBV7-4 and TRBJ1-1; 7 bases line up with TRBD1. Germline V CDR1 and CDR2: SGHVT, SQSDAQ. CDR3 length: 16 amino acids. The V gene end was trimmed by 6 bases and the J gene end by 1 base; junction bases not matched to a gene: 11. CDR3: CASRLRRDRPNTEAFF. CDR3 coding DNA: TGTGCCAGCAGGCTCCGACGGGACAGACCGAACACTGAAGCTTTCTTT.

This chain joins TRBV20-1 and TRBJ2-2, with D unresolved. Trimming pared 4 bases from V and 3 bases from J, leaving 9 bases between. CDR1 and CDR2 (germline): DFQATT, SNEGSKA (reference sequence). The CDR3 sequence is 13 residues long. The CDR3 is CSAKSQYTGELFF. CDR3 nucleotides: TGCAGTGCTAAGTCCCAGTACACCGGGGAGCTGTTTTTT.

This clonotype was counted at least ten times. The chain recombines TRBV7-9 with TRBJ2-1, with 10 bases fitting TRBD1. The CDR3 loop spans 16 amino acids. Trimming took 2 bases from V and 8 from J; bases not matched to a gene: 9. CDR1 and CDR2 from the germline V gene are SEHNR and FQNEAQ (reference sequence). The CDR3 DNA sequence: TGTGCCAGCAGCTTACCCGACAGGGGGCAGGTGGATGAGCAGTTCTTC. Its protein product is CASSLPDRGQVDEQFF.

This clonotype was seen ten or more times. The rearrangement uses TRBV19 and TRBJ1-1, with D tentatively TRBD1 (6 bases). The CDR3 runs 15 residues. The germline gives CDR1 LNHDA, CDR2 SQIVND (reference sequence). Trimming shortened V by 9 bases and J by 1 base, and 18 bases separated the two germline ends. The CDR3 DNA reads as TGTGCCAGCAACGATCACAGGGCCCAGAACACTGAAGCTTTCTTT. Its protein product is CASNDHRAQNTEAFF.

This clonotype appeared a few times. This chain connects TRBV7-3 to TRBJ2-1; TRBD2 matches 7 bases. V dropped 5 bases and J dropped 4; count of bases not matched to a gene: 14. This CDR3 comprises 17 residues. Per germline, CDR1 SGHTA and CDR2 FQGTGA. The CDR3 region has the DNA TGTGCCAGCAGCCAAGGCGGGGGTCCGGCCCTATACAATGAGCAGTTCTTC. The encoded protein is CASSQGGGPALYNEQFF.

The table lists this clonotype with many counts. The chain recombines TRBV12-3 or TRBV12-4 with TRBJ2-7; a weak D match, TRBD2 (6 bases). The V and J ends lost 6 bases and 7 bases respectively, with 13 bases between them. The CDR3 runs 12 residues. The CDR3 here is CASSPGSTEQYF. Written as DNA, the CDR3 is TGTGCCAGCAGCCCCGGGAGCACGGAGCAGTACTTC.

This clonotype was seen many times. The CDR3 reads CSAHRQGLQETQYF. The CDR3 DNA is TGCAGTGCCCACAGACAGGGATTACAAGAGACCCAGTACTTC. The chain carries TRBV20-1 and TRBJ2-5, with 7 bases identical to TRBD1. Germline trimming cut 6 bases from V and 2 bases from J; bases unmatched to any gene: 9. CDR3 length: 14 residues. CDR1 DFQATT and CDR2 SNEGSKA come from the germline V gene (reference sequence).

This clonotype was seen a handful of times. The chain carries TRBV19 and TRBJ1-2; 8 nucleotides line up with TRBD1. The CDR3 is made up of 14 amino acids. The germline V gene encodes CDR1 LNHDA and CDR2 SQIVND (reference sequence). V gave up 5 bases and J gave up 6 bases; unmatched junction bases: 8. The CDR3 spells CASSGLQGADGYTF. The CDR3 nucleotides read TGTGCCAGTAGTGGTTTGCAGGGGGCAGATGGCTACACCTTC. Filled out from reference TRBV19 and TRBJ1-2, the complete variable domain reads DGGITQSPKYLFRKEGQNVTLSCEQNLNHDAMYWYRQDPGQGLRLIYYSQIVNDFQKGDIAEGYSVSREKKESFPLTVTSAQKNPTAFYLCASSGLQGADGYTFGSGTRLTVV.

The chain links TRBV27 to TRBJ2-7; D not certain. The germline V and J ends were trimmed by 9 bases and 5 bases, with 17 bases remaining between them. Germline lookup yields CDR1 MNHEY and CDR2 SMNVEV (reference sequence). The CDR3 is 13 amino acids. The CDR3 region is CASRRNSGNEQYF. In DNA, the CDR3 is TGTGCCAGTCGGCGCAATTCTGGGAACGAGCAGTACTTC.

This clonotype was recorded many times. The chain carries TRBV2 and TRBJ2-2; 8 bases are a match to TRBD1. The CDR3 is made up of 17 amino acids. Germline V gives CDR1 SNHLY, CDR2 FYNNEI. V dropped 5 bases and J dropped 1; count of bases not matched to a gene: 9. CDR3 DNA sequence: TGTGCCAGCAGTAACCGCCAGGGGACAGGGAACACCGGGGAGCTGTTTTTT. Translation: CASSNRQGTGNTGELFF.

The genes are TRBV20-1 and TRBJ2-3, with a possible D match to TRBD2 (7 bases). V shed 8 bases and J shed 0 bases, with 18 bases lying between them. The CDR3 is 15 residues long. The germline CDR1 and CDR2 sequences are DFQATT and SNEGSKA (reference sequence). The CDR3 region has the DNA TGCAGTCTCGGAGGGGGGGCAGGGAGCACAGATACGCAGTATTTT. This encodes CSLGGGAGSTDTQYF.

This clonotype was recorded at least ten times. The rearrangement links TRBV9 to TRBJ2-1, with D uncertain. V shed 1 base and J shed 3 bases, with 8 bases lying between them. Germline loops: CDR1 SGDLS, CDR2 YYNGEE. This CDR3 is built from 14 residues. The CDR3 reads CASSVTASYNEQFF. In DNA, the CDR3 is TGTGCCAGCAGCGTAACGGCTAGCTACAATGAGCAGTTCTTC.

In its sample, this clonotype was seen many times. The V call is TRBV2, the J call TRBJ1-5; D unclear. The CDR3 totals 16 residues. V was trimmed by 4 bases and J by 5 bases, leaving 18 bases between them. CDR1 and CDR2 from the germline V gene are SNHLY and FYNNEI. CDR3 in DNA: TGTGCCAGCAGTGGAACAACGGATGAATCGGATCAGCCCCAGCATTTT. It codes for CASSGTTDESDQPQHF.

This clonotype occurred many times. The gene calls are TRBV7-9 and TRBJ1-1; TRBD1 might be the D (5 bases). V was clipped by 1 base and J by 5 bases, with 14 bases between them. The CDR3 extends over 15 amino acids. Germline assignment: CDR1 SEHNR and CDR2 FQNEAQ (reference sequence). CDR3 protein: CASSLGRGRRTEAFF. The CDR3 DNA reads as TGTGCCAGCAGCTTAGGTAGGGGTCGGCGGACTGAAGCTTTCTTT.

The V gene is TRBV12-3 or TRBV12-4, the J gene TRBJ2-2, with a weak D call TRBD1 (6 bases). CDR3 length: 13 residues. V was clipped by 10 bases and J by 2 bases, with 11 bases between them. The CDR3 nucleotides are TGTGCCATAGGGACAACCAACACCGGGGAGCTGTTTTTT. This codes for CAIGTTNTGELFF.

Of note for this clonotype: Possible read error: a much larger clone is one base away. The chain recombines TRBV25-1 with TRBJ2-3; TRBD1 aligns across 10 bases. The trim removed 1 base at V and 6 bases at J, leaving 7 bases unmatched. CDR1 is MGHDK, CDR2 SYGVNS, per germline. The length of the CDR3 is 16 residues. The CDR3 loop reads CASSEFGTGEEDTQYF. The CDR3, as DNA: TGTGCCAGCAGTGAATTTGGGACAGGGGAGGAGGATACGCAGTATTTT.

The sample holds many counts of this clonotype. This CDR3 reads CASSLTQTGAQYF. The CDR3 DNA reads as TGTGCCAGCAGCTTGACTCAGACAGGGGCCCAGTACTTC. V usage is TRBV7-2 and J usage is TRBJ2-5; 8 bases are a match to TRBD1. The CDR3 has 13 amino acids. Germline-derived CDR1 and CDR2 are SGHTA and FQGNSA. Trimming cost V 3 bases and J 9 bases; bases outside gene matches: 6.

The chain carries TRBV4-1 and TRBJ2-4, with D hard to call. The length of the CDR3 is 18 residues. Trimming removed 0 bases at V and 2 bases at J, with 17 bases between. Germline CDR1 MGHRA, CDR2 YSYEKL. The CDR3 loop is CASSQDPMVPLTKNIQYF. CDR3 bases: TGCGCCAGCAGCCAAGATCCCATGGTACCTCTCACCAAAAACATTCAGTACTTC.

V is TRBV20-1 and J is TRBJ1-6, with D hard to call. V was shortened by 6 bases and J by 0 bases, with 6 bases between the two germline ends. Germline V lookup: CDR1 DFQATT, CDR2 SNEGSKA (reference sequence). The CDR3 consists of 13 residues. The CDR3 spells CSAGSSYNSPLHF. The CDR3, as DNA: TGCAGTGCCGGGAGCTCCTATAATTCACCCCTCCACTTT.

This clonotype showed up many times. The V call is TRBV10-3, the J call TRBJ1-1, with a possible D match to TRBD1 (5 bases). V was pared by 0 bases and J by 5 bases, with 19 bases between. The CDR3 has 17 amino acids. Germline V gene data show CDR1 as ENHRY and CDR2 as SYGVKD. The CDR3 DNA is TGTGCCATCAGTGAGTCTGTTCCCGGGGGAGGAAAGACTGAAGCTTTCTTT. It encodes CAISESVPGGGKTEAFF.

The sample holds many counts of this clonotype. The chain employs TRBV12-3 or TRBV12-4 and TRBJ1-5; 7 nucleotides agree with TRBD1. The length of the CDR3 is 15 residues. The ends lost 1 base at V and 6 bases at J; junction bases unmatched: 6. Here the CDR3 reads CASSLGQGLGQPQHF. The CDR3 DNA follows: TGTGCCAGCAGTTTAGGACAGGGCCTTGGTCAGCCCCAGCATTTT.

In this sample, this clonotype turned up many times. The genes are TRBV2 and TRBJ1-5, with TRBD1 identical over 7 bases. V shed 2 bases, J shed 2 bases, and the junction held 6 bases outside the gene matches. The germline CDR1 and CDR2 sequences are SNHLY and FYNNEI. The CDR3 loop spans 16 amino acids. The CDR3 loop is CASSERGPEGNQPQHF. DNA for the CDR3: TGTGCCAGCAGTGAAAGGGGGCCTGAGGGCAATCAGCCCCAGCATTTT.

This clonotype was recorded a few times. The chain uses TRBV4-1 and TRBJ2-2; 7 nucleotides match TRBD2. The CDR3 has 15 amino acids. V lost 6 bases to trimming and J lost 0 bases; unmatched junction nucleotides: 4. Germline values: CDR1 MGHRA, CDR2 YSYEKL. The CDR3, as DNA: TGCGCCAGCAGTCGTGGACTAGCGAACACCGGGGAGCTGTTTTTT. Protein product: CASSRGLANTGELFF.

This clonotype was seen ten or more times. The CDR3 is CASSDRGKYGYTF. The CDR3 DNA is TGTGCCAGCAGCGACAGGGGAAAATATGGCTACACCTTC. The V and J genes are TRBV6-1 and TRBJ1-2, with 8 bases lining up with TRBD1. The CDR3 length is 13 residues. The junction had 5 bases not matched to a gene; V was cut back by 6 bases and J by 5 bases. Germline-derived CDR1 and CDR2 are MNHNS and SASEGT.

This clonotype was counted a few times. The chain employs TRBV7-2 and TRBJ1-6, with 10 bases that match TRBD1. V trimming: 1 base; J trimming: 0 bases; junction bases outside the gene matches: 12. CDR1 SGHTA and CDR2 FQGNSA come from the germline V gene. The CDR3 runs to 21 residues. As DNA, the CDR3 is TGTGCCAGCAGCTTAGGGCTTAGGGACAGGGGATGGAGCTCCTATAATTCACCCCTCCACTTT. It codes for CASSLGLRDRGWSSYNSPLHF.

The V call is TRBV11-1, the J call TRBJ2-1; 9 bases align to TRBD2. J lost 10 bases, V lost 2 bases, and 15 bases had no gene match. The CDR3 consists of 17 residues. Germline V gene data show CDR1 as SGHAT and CDR2 as FQDESV (reference sequence). The CDR3 region is CASSLRALAGPQREQFF. CDR3 in DNA: TGTGCCAGCAGCTTAAGGGCGCTAGCGGGACCTCAGCGGGAGCAGTTCTTC.

A remark on this clonotype: With a far larger clone one base away, a read error is the likely cause. The CDR3, as DNA: TGTGCCAGCAGTTACGAGGCAGGGGGCATGAACACTGAAGCTTTCTTT. Amino acid sequence: CASSYEAGGMNTEAFF. V and J are TRBV6-2 or TRBV6-3 and TRBJ1-1; 8 bases align to TRBD1. The CDR3 consists of 16 residues. The germline V gene encodes CDR1 MNHEY and CDR2 SVGEGT. V gave up 2 bases and J gave up 0 bases; unmatched junction bases: 5.

The chain employs TRBV20-1 and TRBJ2-3; 9 bases fit TRBD2. Germline CDR1 is DFQATT and CDR2 is SNEGSKA (reference sequence). The CDR3 is 17 residues long. J lost 2 bases, V lost 1 base, and 10 bases had no gene match. In DNA, the CDR3 is TGCAGTGCTAGAGCAGCAGTAGCGGGGGCCGTCACAGATACGCAGTATTTT. It codes for CSARAAVAGAVTDTQYF.

Remarks on this clonotype: This is likely an artifact of a read error, given a far larger clone one base away. This rearrangement joins TRBV12-3 or TRBV12-4 to TRBJ2-3; 14 bases are shared with TRBD2. Losses at the gene ends were 6 bases for V and 4 bases for J; bases not matched to a gene: 3. The CDR3 is made up of 15 amino acids. The CDR3 sequence is CASRGTSGGADTQYF. The CDR3 DNA reads TGTGCCAGCAGGGGGACTAGCGGGGGCGCAGATACGCAGTATTTT.

In its sample, this clonotype was seen many times. The chain joins TRBV11-1 to TRBJ1-5; D is possibly TRBD1 (5 bases). The CDR3 loop spans 15 amino acids. Trimming removed 2 bases at V and 0 bases at J, with 8 bases between. Per germline, CDR1 SGHAT and CDR2 FQDESV (reference sequence). The CDR3 is CASSLPGNSNQPQHF. CDR3 DNA: TGTGCCAGCAGCTTACCAGGGAATAGCAATCAGCCCCAGCATTTT. The full variable domain, in which reference TRBV11-1 and TRBJ1-5 provide the parts outside the CDR3, is EAEVAQSPRYKITEKSQAVAFWCDPISGHATLYWYRQILGQGPELLVQFQDESVVDDSQLPKDRFSAERLKGVDSTLKIQPAELGDSAMYLCASSLPGNSNQPQHFGDGTRLSIL.

This clonotype was observed at least ten times. This rearrangement joins TRBV6-7 to TRBJ1-5; TRBD1 might be the D (5 bases). TRBV6-7 is an ORF, and what it does is uncertain. Trimming left V 0 bases short and J 2 bases short, with 14 bases between. The CDR3 is made up of 17 amino acids. The CDR3 here is CASSYSGRDGGNQPQHF. For the CDR3, the DNA is TGTGCCAGCAGTTACTCAGGCAGGGATGGCGGCAATCAGCCCCAGCATTTT.